This TCR beta chain came from a study of T cells in Graves' hyperthyroidism and ophthalmopathy. Study-level background: Blood was drawn when the patient was first diagnosed and still untreated.

Findings of the study overall: Most thyroid clonotypes expanded above 0.001 were also detected in blood.

Amplification yielded TCR beta CDR3 regions, with RNA transcripts as the source. A set of HTBI primers served as the primers for a first-round RT-PCR of the TCR CDR3. TCRdb passed the multiplex PCR reads through MiXCR, listing each CDR3 protein once. This table holds roughly 500,000 distinct CDR3 sequences, approximately 15% found once. The hyperthyroidism patients had all been newly diagnosed, and their disease duration was under 2 months. Their ages ranged from 18 to 65 years. The study collected blood at first hyperthyroidism diagnosis, before any ophthalmopathy symptoms arose. In this sample, this clonotype turned up many times. Its antigen is unknown. CDR1 and CDR2 from the germline V gene are MNHEY and SMNVEV (reference sequence). CDR3 length: 15 amino acids. V was clipped by 3 bases and J by 0 bases, with 11 bases between them.

This receptor was identified in a woman in her thirties with Graves' hyperthyroidism that later progressed to Graves' ophthalmopathy. The sequencing sample was made of blood. The chain recombines TRBV27 with TRBJ1-1; unclear D gene. The CDR3 sequence is CASSFIPSVNTEAFF. In nucleotides, the CDR3 is TGTGCCAGCAGTTTTATCCCCTCAGTGAACACTGAAGCTTTCTTT.